This T cell receptor (beta chain) was documented in a study of T cells after yellow fever vaccination. Study outcomes and limitations: Overall, a small share of clonotypes was seen in both CD4 and CD8 compartments. Most clones from primary vaccination resurfaced after the booster (roughly 96% CD4, around 89% CD8). There was a possibility that FACS-sorted repertoires contained abundant clonotypes contaminating from the bulk population.

This clonotype was found a few times. The antigen remains unidentified. V was clipped by 7 bases and J by 7 bases; unmatched bases: 5. Germline CDR1 reads KGHDR; CDR2 reads SFDVKD. CDR3 size: 12 residues. As TCR cDNA was made by 5'RACE template switching, a universal primer site and UMIs were added. TCRdb fed the 5' RACE reads into MiXCR, producing one record per CDR3 protein. The sample lists roughly 330,000 distinct CDR3 sequences; about 4% were seen once. The receptor was derived from a man aged 18 to 29 who received the YFV17D yellow fever vaccine. Material: PBMCs, obtained 5 days after the yellow fever booster vaccination. This chain joins TRBV24-1 and TRBJ1-1; 7 bases agree with TRBD1. The CDR3: CATSGRQGEAFF. CDR3 coding DNA: TGTGCCACCAGCGGGAGACAGGGTGAAGCTTTCTTT.